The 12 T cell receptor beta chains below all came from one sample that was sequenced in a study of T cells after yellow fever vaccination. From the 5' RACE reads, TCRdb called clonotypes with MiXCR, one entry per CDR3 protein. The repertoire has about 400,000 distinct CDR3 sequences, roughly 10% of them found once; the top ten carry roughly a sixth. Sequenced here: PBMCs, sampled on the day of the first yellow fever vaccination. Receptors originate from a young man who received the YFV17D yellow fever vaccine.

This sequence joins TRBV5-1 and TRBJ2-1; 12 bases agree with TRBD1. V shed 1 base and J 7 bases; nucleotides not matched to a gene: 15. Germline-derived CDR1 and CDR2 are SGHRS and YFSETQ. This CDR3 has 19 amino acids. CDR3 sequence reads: CASSLTGTGGSPVENEQFF. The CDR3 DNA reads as TGCGCCAGCAGCTTGACCGGGACAGGGGGCTCGCCCGTTGAGAATGAGCAGTTCTTC.

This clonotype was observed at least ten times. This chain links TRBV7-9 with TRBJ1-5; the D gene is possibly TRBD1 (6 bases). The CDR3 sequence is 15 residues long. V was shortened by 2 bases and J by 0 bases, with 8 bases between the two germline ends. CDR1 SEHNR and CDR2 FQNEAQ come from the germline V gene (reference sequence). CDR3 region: CASSLQGYSNQPQHF. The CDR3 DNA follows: TGTGCCAGCAGCTTACAGGGGTATAGCAATCAGCCCCAGCATTTT.

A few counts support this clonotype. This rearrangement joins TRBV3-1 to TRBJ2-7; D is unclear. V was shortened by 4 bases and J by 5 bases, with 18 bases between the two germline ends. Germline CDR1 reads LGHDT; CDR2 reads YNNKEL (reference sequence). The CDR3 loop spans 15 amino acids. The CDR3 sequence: CASSRPSGGSDEQYF. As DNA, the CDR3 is TGTGCCAGCAGCCGCCCATCAGGTGGTTCAGACGAGCAGTACTTC.

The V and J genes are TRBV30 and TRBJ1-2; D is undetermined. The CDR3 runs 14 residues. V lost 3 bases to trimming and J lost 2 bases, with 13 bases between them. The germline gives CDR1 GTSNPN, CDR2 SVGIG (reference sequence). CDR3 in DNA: TGTGCCTGGAGCATGACATCGTGGAACTATGGCTACACCTTC. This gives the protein CAWSMTSWNYGYTF.

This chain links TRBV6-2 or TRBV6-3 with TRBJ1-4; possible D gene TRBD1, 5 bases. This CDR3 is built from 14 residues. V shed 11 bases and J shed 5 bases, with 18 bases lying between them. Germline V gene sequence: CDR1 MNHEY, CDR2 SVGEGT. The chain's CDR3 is CAGRRPGTNEKLFF. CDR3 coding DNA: TGTGCCGGACGTCGGCCAGGGACGAATGAAAAACTGTTTTTT.

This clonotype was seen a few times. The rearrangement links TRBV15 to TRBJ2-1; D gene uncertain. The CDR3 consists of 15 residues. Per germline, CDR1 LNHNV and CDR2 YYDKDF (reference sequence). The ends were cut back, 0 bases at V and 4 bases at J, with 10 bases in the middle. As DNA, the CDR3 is TGTGCCACCAGCAGAGATTCAAAACCGTACAATGAGCAGTTCTTC. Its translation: CATSRDSKPYNEQFF.

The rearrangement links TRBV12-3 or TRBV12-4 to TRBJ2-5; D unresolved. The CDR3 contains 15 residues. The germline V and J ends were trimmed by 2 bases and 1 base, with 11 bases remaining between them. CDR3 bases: TGTGCCAGCAGTTTATCTGCATCTGTCCAAGAGACCCAGTACTTC. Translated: CASSLSASVQETQYF.

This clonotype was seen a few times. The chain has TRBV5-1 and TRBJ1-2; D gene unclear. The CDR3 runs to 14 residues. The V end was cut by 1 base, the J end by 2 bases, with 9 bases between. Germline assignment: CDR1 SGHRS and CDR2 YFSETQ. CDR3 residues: CASSLPEPNYGYTF. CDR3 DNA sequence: TGCGCCAGCAGCTTGCCCGAGCCCAACTATGGCTACACCTTC.

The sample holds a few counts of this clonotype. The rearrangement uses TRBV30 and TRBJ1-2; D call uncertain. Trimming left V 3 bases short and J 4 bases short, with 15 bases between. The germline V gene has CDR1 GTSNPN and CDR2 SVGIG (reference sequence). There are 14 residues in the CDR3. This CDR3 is CAWSQAAGAYGYTF. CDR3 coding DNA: TGTGCCTGGAGCCAAGCTGCCGGCGCCTATGGCTACACCTTC.

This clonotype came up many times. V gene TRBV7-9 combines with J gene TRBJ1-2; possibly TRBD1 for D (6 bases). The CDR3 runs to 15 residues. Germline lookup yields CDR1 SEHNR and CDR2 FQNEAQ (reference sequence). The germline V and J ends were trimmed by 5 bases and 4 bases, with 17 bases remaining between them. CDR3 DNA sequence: TGTGCCAGCAGCCCGGGGGGGGCACTGAGCTATGGCTACACCTTC. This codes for CASSPGGALSYGYTF.

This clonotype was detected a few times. CDR3 DNA: TGTGCCAGCAGCCATTGGACAGATACGCAGTATTTT. Protein: CASSHWTDTQYF. The chain uses TRBV14 and TRBJ2-3, with D unresolved. Germline values: CDR1 SGHDN, CDR2 FVKESK. The V end was cut by 3 bases, the J end by 3 bases, with 4 bases between. This CDR3 is built from 12 residues.

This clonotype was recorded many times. For the CDR3, the DNA is TGTGCCAGCAGCTTAGTGGGTTATGGCTACACCTTC. It encodes CASSLVGYGYTF. The chain has TRBV7-9 and TRBJ1-2, with unresolved D. This CDR3 has 12 residues. The germline V gene has CDR1 SEHNR and CDR2 FQNEAQ (reference sequence). V was pared by 1 base and J by 5 bases, with 5 bases between.